These 15 T cell receptor beta chains share one sample of origin, sequenced in a study of blood T cell repertoires in COVID-19. Repertoires were generated with immunoSEQ multiplex PCR, while TCRdb's copy carries only in-frame clones and drops some. Counted here are fewer than 200,000 clones, 75% to 85% occurring once; the ten biggest clones make up around 12%. The source material was peripheral blood. The receptors were sampled from a woman over 75 with COVID-19, enrolled during active disease.

The chain recombines TRBV4-2 with TRBJ2-3, with TRBD1 matching over 7 bases. The CDR3 consists of 16 residues. Germline values: CDR1 LGHNA, CDR2 YNFKEQ. V lost 4 bases, J lost 2 bases, and 9 bases stayed unmatched. Here the CDR3 DNA reads TGTGCCAGCAGCCCCGGGACAGCGATCCCCACAGATACGCAGTATTTT. It specifies CASSPGTAIPTDTQYF.

This clone is a singleton in its sample. The V gene is TRBV30, the J gene TRBJ2-7; D perhaps matches TRBD1 (6 bases). Trimming removed 2 bases at V and 3 bases at J, with 17 bases between. The V gene's germline CDR1 is GTSNPN and CDR2 SVGIG (reference sequence). The CDR3 spans 15 residues. The CDR3 region is CAWSHPDRTLYEQYF. In nucleotides, the CDR3 is TGTGCCTGGAGTCACCCCGACAGGACCCTCTACGAGCAGTACTTC.

V gene TRBV18 combines with J gene TRBJ1-1, with D possibly being TRBD1 (5 bases). The CDR3 runs 16 residues. Per the germline V gene, CDR1 is KGHSH and CDR2 is LQKENI. The V and J ends lost 1 base and 5 bases respectively, with 17 bases between them. Written as DNA, the CDR3 is TGTGCCAGCTCACCACGTCGGGGGGGAGAAGGGACTGAAGCTTTCTTT. Protein: CASSPRRGGEGTEAFF.

The chain recombines TRBV18 with TRBJ2-1, with a weak D call TRBD1 (5 bases). The germline V gene encodes CDR1 KGHSH and CDR2 LQKENI. V lost 2 bases and J lost 13, with 9 bases in between. The CDR3 length is 11 residues. The CDR3 loop reads CASSPDQGQFF. CDR3 nucleotide sequence: TGTGCCAGCTCACCAGACCAGGGCCAGTTCTTC.

The chain carries TRBV24-1 and TRBJ2-2; TRBD1 aligns across 7 bases. This CDR3 contains 14 residues. Trimming at V came to 9 bases and at J to 2 bases, leaving 5 bases not matched to a gene. Germline CDR1 KGHDR, CDR2 SFDVKD. CDR3: CATAGQDNTGELFF. DNA for the CDR3: TGTGCCACCGCCGGACAGGACAACACCGGGGAGCTGTTTTTT.

The chain couples TRBV18 to TRBJ1-3; 8 nucleotides agree with TRBD1. J lost 0 bases, V lost 0 bases, and 7 bases had no gene match. Germline V lookup: CDR1 KGHSH, CDR2 LQKENI. The CDR3 runs 18 residues. The DNA for the CDR3 is TGTGCCAGCTCACCACCGGGACAGGTCGCTTTCTCTGGAAACACCATATATTTT. This sequence encodes CASSPPGQVAFSGNTIYF.

The V and J genes are TRBV7-8 and TRBJ2-7; D may be TRBD2 (5 bases). From germline, CDR1 is SGHVS and CDR2 FQNEAQ. CDR3 length equals 13 residues. V gave up 4 bases and J gave up 3 bases, with 10 bases separating them. The CDR3 reads CASSSGSRYEQYF. CDR3 DNA sequence: TGTGCCAGCAGCTCGGGATCGCGCTACGAGCAGTACTTC.

The J gene is TRBJ2-1, the V gene TRBV7-2; 10 bases are shared with TRBD2. Germline CDR1 is SGHTA and CDR2 is FQGNSA. V was pared by 5 bases and J by 6 bases, with 16 bases of the junction left unmatched. CDR3 size: 18 residues. The CDR3 DNA is TGTGCCAGCAGCCCTCGAGGGGGGCTAGCGGGGGCCCTCAATGAGCAGTTCTTC. The encoded protein is CASSPRGGLAGALNEQFF.

The J gene is TRBJ1-2, the V gene TRBV9; 7 positions match TRBD1. Losses at the gene ends were 3 bases for V and 8 bases for J; bases not matched to a gene: 10. Germline V gene sequence: CDR1 SGDLS, CDR2 YYNGEE. The CDR3 consists of 14 residues. The CDR3 bases are TGTGCCAGCAGCGCCCTTCGGGACAGACACGGCTACACCTTC. Its translation is CASSALRDRHGYTF.

The rearrangement uses TRBV7-2 and TRBJ1-2, with D possibly TRBD1 on 5 matching bases. The CDR3 is 14 residues long. Trimming cost V 5 bases and J 7 bases, with 17 bases left between them. CDR1 is SGHTA and CDR2 is FQGNSA in the germline V gene. CDR3 residues: CASSADILRGGYTF. CDR3 nucleotides: TGTGCCAGCAGCGCCGACATTTTAAGGGGTGGCTACACCTTC.

This clone appeared once. The V call is TRBV30, the J call TRBJ1-1, with a tentative D call TRBD1 (6 bases). V was cut by 3 bases and J by 4 bases, with 15 bases left in between. The germline V gene encodes CDR1 GTSNPN and CDR2 SVGIG (reference sequence). This CDR3 spans 14 amino acids. CDR3 residues: CAWSPDSSGTEAFF. CDR3 DNA: TGTGCCTGGAGCCCGGACAGCAGTGGCACTGAAGCTTTCTTT.

This chain joins TRBV28 and TRBJ1-5, with TRBD1 identical over 7 bases. V gave up 6 bases and J gave up 3 bases; unmatched junction bases: 5. The CDR3 is 14 residues long. Germline assignment: CDR1 MDHEN and CDR2 SYDVKM. The CDR3 here is CASSAGQLNQPQHF. CDR3 coding DNA: TGTGCCAGCAGCGCGGGACAGCTCAATCAGCCCCAGCATTTT.

This chain joins TRBV5-6 and TRBJ2-1, with TRBD2 identical over 7 bases. The V gene end was trimmed by 2 bases and the J gene end by 7 bases; junction bases not matched to a gene: 3. The CDR3 extends over 13 amino acids. Germline V CDR1 and CDR2: SGHDT, YYEEEE. The CDR3 here is CASSFTSVNEQFF. The CDR3 DNA is TGTGCCAGCAGCTTTACTAGCGTGAATGAGCAGTTCTTC.

The chain combines TRBV5-1 with TRBJ2-7; 7 bases map to TRBD1. V dropped 0 bases and J dropped 3; count of bases not matched to a gene: 15. The CDR3 extends over 18 amino acids. In germline, CDR1 is SGHRS, CDR2 YFSETQ. The CDR3 here is CASSLGGTWGQPLYEQYF. The CDR3 DNA reads TGCGCCAGCAGCTTGGGAGGAACGTGGGGACAGCCCCTCTACGAGCAGTACTTC.

V is TRBV2 and J is TRBJ1-1; possibly TRBD1 for D (5 bases). In germline, CDR1 is SNHLY, CDR2 FYNNEI. This CDR3 has 14 amino acids. V lost 6 bases to trimming and J lost 5 bases, with 16 bases between them. The DNA of the CDR3 is TGTGCCAGCAGCCTGAAACCGGGGGTGACTGAAGCTTTCTTT. Translated, it gives CASSLKPGVTEAFF.